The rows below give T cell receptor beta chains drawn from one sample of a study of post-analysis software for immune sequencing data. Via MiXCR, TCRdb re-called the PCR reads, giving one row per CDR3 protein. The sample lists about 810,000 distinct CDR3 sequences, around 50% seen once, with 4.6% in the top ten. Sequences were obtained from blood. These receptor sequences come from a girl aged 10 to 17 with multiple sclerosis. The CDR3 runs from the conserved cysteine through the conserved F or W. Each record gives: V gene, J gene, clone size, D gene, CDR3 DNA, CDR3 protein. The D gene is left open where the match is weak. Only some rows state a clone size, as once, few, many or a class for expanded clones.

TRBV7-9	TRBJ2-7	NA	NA	TGTGCCAGCAGCACAGGAAGGAACGAGCAGTACTTC	CASSTGRNEQYF
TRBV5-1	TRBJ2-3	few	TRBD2	TGCGCCAGCAGCTTGCCGAGCGGGGAACGCACAGATACGCAGTATTTT	CASSLPSGERTDTQYF
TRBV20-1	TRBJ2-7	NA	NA	TGCAGTGCTCGACGGAACAGGAGGGCCTACGAGCAGTACTTC	CSARRNRRAYEQYF
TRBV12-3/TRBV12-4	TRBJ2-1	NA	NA	TGTGCCAGCAGTTCCAGACAGCGAAGCTCCTACAATGAGCAGTTCTTC	CASSSRQRSSYNEQFF
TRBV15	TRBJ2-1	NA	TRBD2	TGTGCCACCAGCACACTAGCGGGGGCCATTCCCTACAATGAGCAGTTCTTC	CATSTLAGAIPYNEQFF
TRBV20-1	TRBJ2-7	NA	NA	TGCAGTGCTCACAGGGGAGGCCAATCCTACGAGCAGTACTTC	CSAHRGGQSYEQYF
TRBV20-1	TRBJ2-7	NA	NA	TGCAGTGCTACAAACCGGGACTCCTACGAGCAGTACTTC	CSATNRDSYEQYF
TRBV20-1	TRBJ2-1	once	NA	TGCAGTGCTAGAGATCCTCACAATGAGCAGTTCTTC	CSARDPHNEQFF
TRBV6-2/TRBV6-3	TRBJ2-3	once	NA	TGTGCCAGCAGGAGGGAAGCAGATACGCAGTATTTT	CASRREADTQYF
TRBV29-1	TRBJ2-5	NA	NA	TGCAGCGTTGTGTTGTTACAAGAGACCCAGTACTTC	CSVVLLQETQYF
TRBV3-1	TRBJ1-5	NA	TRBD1	TGTGCCAGCAGCCGCGGGACAGGGGGTACTCAACCCCAGCATTTT	CASSRGTGGTQPQHF
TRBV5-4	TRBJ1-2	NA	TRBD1	TGTGCCAGCAGGGGAGACAGGGCGGTCTATGGCTACACCTTC	CASRGDRAVYGYTF
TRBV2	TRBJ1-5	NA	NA	TGTGCCAGCGGGATACAGGGACGCAATCAGCCCCAGCATTTT	CASGIQGRNQPQHF
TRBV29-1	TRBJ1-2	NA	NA	TGCAGCACAGCGACGTCCAACTATGGCTACACCTTC	CSTATSNYGYTF
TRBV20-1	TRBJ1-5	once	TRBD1	TGCAGTGCTACGGGACAGGGGGCGCATCAGCCCCAGCATTTT	CSATGQGAHQPQHF
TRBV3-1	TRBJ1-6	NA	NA	TGTGCCAGCAGCCCCCTTGAGGCTTCACCCCTCCACTTT	CASSPLEASPLHF
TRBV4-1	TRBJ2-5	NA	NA	TGCGGCAGCAGCCAGTGGATTAACGGGGGACGACAAGAGACCCAGTACTTC	CGSSQWINGGRQETQYF
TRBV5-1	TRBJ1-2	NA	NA	TGCGCCAGCAGCCCAAGGGACGGAGCTAACTATGGCTACACCTTC	CASSPRDGANYGYTF
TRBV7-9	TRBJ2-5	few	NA	TGTGCCAGCAGCTTAGTACAGACTATTCAAGAGACCCAGTACTTC	CASSLVQTIQETQYF
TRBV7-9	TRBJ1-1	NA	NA	TGTGCCAGCAGCTCGGGCCCCCTTGGAACTGAAGCTTTCTTT	CASSSGPLGTEAFF
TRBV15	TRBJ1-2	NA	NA	TGTGCCACCAGCAGAGATTGGGCGCCCGTTTATGGCTACATCTTC	CATSRDWAPVYGYIF
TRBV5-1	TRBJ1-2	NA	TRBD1	TGCGCCAGCAGCTTGGCCCGCTGGACAGGGGCTAACTATGGCTACACCTTC	CASSLARWTGANYGYTF